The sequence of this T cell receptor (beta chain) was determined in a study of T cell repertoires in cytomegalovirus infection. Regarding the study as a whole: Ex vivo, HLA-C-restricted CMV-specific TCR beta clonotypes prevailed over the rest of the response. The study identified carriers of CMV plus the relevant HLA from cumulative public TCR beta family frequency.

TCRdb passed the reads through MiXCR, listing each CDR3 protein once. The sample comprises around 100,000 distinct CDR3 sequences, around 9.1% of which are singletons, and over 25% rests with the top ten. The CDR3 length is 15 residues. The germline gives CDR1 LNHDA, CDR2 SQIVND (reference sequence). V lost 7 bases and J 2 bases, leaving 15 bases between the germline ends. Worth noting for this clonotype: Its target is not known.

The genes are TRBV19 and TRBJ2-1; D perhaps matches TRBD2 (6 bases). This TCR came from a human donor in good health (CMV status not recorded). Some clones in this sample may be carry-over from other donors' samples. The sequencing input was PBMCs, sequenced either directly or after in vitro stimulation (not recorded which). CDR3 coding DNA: TGTGCCAGTAACCTGGGACTTCCGGCCTACAATGAGCAGTTCTTC. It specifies CASNLGLPAYNEQFF.